The present T cell receptor (beta chain) was sequenced within a study of circulating tumor DNA in untreated peripheral T-cell lymphoma. Regarding the study as a whole: Tumor-specific clonotypes were found in 76% of patients.

Produced via immunoSEQ multiplex PCR; TCRdb's table is partial and in-frame only. The sample consists of about 6,600 clones, around three quarters of them appearing once. The tumor tissue sample was taken at baseline before any treatment. Details on this clone: Its antigen is not known.

CDR3 size: 13 residues. V was clipped by 6 bases and J by 4 bases; unmatched bases: 5. CDR1 and CDR2 (germline): MNHGY, SAAAGT. The sequence came from a human donor with peripheral T-cell lymphoma. V usage is TRBV6-8 and J usage is TRBJ1-1; 7 positions match TRBD1. Sequenced: tumor tissue. CDR3 residues: CASSRYRGTEAFF. The CDR3 DNA is TGTGCCAGCAGCAGATACAGGGGCACTGAAGCTTTCTTT.